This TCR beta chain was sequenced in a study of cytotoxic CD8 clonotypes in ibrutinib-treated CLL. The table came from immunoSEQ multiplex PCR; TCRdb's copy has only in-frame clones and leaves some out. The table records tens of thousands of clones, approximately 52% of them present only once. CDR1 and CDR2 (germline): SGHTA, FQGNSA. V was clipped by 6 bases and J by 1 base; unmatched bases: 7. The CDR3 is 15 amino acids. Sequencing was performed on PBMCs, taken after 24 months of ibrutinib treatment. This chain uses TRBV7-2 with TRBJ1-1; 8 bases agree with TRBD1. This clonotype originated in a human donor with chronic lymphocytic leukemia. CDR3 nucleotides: TGTGCCAGCAGACGGACAGGGCGGACGAACACTGAAGCTTTCTTT. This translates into CASRRTGRTNTEAFF.